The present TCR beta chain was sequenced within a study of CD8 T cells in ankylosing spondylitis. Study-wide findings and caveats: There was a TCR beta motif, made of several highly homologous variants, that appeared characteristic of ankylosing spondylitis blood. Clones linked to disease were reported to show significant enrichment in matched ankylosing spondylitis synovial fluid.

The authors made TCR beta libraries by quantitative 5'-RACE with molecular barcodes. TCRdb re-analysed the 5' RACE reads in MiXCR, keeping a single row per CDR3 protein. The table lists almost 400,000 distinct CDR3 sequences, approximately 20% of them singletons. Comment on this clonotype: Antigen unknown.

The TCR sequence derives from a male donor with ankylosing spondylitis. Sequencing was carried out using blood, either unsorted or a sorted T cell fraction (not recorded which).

DNA of the CDR3: TGCGCCAGCAGACGGGGGCTAGCGGGAGCAGAGACCCAGTACTTC. This translates into CASRRGLAGAETQYF. The chain couples TRBV5-1 to TRBJ2-5; 10 bases fit TRBD2. This CDR3 contains 15 residues. Per the germline V gene, CDR1 is SGHRS and CDR2 is YFSETQ. Trimming cost V 5 bases and J 4 bases; bases outside gene matches: 8. Complete variable domain (other parts from reference TRBV5-1 and TRBJ2-5): KAGVTQTPRYLIKTRGQQVTLSCSPISGHRSVSWYQQTPGQGLQFLFEYFSETQRNKGNFPGRFSGRQFSNSRSEMNVSTLELGDSALYLCASRRGLAGAETQYFGPGTRLLVL.